This T cell receptor beta chain was recorded in a study of T cells after yellow fever vaccination. Study details: Preparation of fractions with low cell numbers was performed using SMART-Seq v4 Ultra Low Input.

A remark on this clonotype: No antigen is known for it.

Each CDR3 protein is one row after TCRdb ran MiXCR on the 5' RACE reads. The data hold about 630,000 distinct CDR3 sequences, with approximately 13% observed a single time. Study-level results: Just a small share of clonotypes turned up in the CD4 compartment as well as the CD8 compartment.

This sequence was found in a young man who received the YFV17D yellow fever vaccine. The input for sequencing was PBMCs, taken on the day of the yellow fever booster vaccination.

The CDR3 bases are TGTGCCTGGAGTGTTTGGGGAGGCGATGGCTACACCTTC. It yields the protein CAWSVWGGDGYTF. The chain couples TRBV30 to TRBJ1-2; no firm D call. Between the trimmed V and J ends, which lost 0 bases and 6 bases, there was a span of 11 bases. CDR3 length: 13 residues. Looked up from germline, CDR1 is GTSNPN and CDR2 is SVGIG (reference sequence).